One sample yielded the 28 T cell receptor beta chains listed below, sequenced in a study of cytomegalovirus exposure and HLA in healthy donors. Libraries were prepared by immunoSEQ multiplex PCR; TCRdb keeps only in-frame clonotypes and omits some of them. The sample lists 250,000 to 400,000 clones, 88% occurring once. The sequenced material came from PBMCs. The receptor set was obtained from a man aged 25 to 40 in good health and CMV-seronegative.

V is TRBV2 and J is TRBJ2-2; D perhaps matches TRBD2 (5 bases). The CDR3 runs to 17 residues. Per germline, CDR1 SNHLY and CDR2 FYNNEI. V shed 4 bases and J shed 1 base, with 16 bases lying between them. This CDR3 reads CASSARRGEGNTGELFF. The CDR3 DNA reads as TGTGCCAGCAGTGCCCGAAGAGGTGAGGGGAACACCGGGGAGCTGTTTTTT.

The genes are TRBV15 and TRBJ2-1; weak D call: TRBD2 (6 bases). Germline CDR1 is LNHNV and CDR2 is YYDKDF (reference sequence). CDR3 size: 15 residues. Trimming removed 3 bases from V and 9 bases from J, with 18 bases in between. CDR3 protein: CATSSDVGGALEQFF. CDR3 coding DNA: TGTGCCACCAGCAGTGACGTTGGCGGGGCCCTTGAGCAGTTCTTC.

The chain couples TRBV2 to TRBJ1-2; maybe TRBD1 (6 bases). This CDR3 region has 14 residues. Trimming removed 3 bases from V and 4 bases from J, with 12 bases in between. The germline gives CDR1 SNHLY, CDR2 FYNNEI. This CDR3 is CASSERRGGYGYTF. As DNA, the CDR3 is TGTGCCAGCAGTGAGCGCAGGGGCGGCTATGGCTACACCTTC.

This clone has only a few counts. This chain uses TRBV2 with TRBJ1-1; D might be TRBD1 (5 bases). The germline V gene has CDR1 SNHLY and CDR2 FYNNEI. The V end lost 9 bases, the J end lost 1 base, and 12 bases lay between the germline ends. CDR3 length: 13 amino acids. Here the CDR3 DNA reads TGTGCCAGTCGTCGACAGACGAACACTGAAGCTTTCTTT. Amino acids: CASRRQTNTEAFF. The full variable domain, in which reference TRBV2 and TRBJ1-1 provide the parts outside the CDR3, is EPEVTQTPSHQVTQMGQEVILRCVPISNHLYFYWYRQILGQKVEFLVSFYNNEISEKSEIFDDQFSVERPDGSNFTLKIRSTKLEDSAMYFCASRRQTNTEAFFGQGTRLTVV.

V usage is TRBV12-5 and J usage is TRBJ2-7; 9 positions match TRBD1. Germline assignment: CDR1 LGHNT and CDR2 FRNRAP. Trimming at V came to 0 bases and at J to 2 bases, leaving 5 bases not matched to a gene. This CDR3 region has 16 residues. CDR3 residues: CASGLVAGQGTYEQYF. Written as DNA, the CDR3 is TGTGCTAGTGGTTTGGTAGCAGGACAGGGGACCTACGAGCAGTACTTC.

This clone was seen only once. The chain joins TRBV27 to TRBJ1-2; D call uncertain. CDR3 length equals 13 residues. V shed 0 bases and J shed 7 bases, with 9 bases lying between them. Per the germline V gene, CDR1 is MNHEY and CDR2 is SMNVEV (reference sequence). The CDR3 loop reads CASSLSEDSGYTF. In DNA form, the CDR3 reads TGTGCCAGCAGTTTATCGGAGGACTCTGGCTACACCTTC.

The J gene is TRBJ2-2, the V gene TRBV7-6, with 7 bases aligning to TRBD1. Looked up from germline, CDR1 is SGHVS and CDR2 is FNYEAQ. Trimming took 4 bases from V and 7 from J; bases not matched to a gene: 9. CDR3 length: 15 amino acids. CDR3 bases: TGTGCCAGCAGCTCCGGGACAGTGGTCCTCGGGGAGCTGTTTTTT. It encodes CASSSGTVVLGELFF. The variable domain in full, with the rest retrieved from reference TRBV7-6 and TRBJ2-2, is GAGVSQSPRYKVTKRGQDVALRCDPISGHVSLYWYRQALGQGPEFLTYFNYEAQQDKSGLPNDRFSAERPEGSISTLTIQRTEQRDSAMYRCASSSGTVVLGELFFGEGSRLTVL.

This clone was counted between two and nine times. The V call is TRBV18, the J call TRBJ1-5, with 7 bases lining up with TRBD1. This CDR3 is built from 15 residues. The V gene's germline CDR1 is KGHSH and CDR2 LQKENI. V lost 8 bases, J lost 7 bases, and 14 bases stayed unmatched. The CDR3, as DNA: TGTGCCAGCCTTGGGACAGTTCGAGTTCACCAGCCCCAGCATTTT. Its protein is CASLGTVRVHQPQHF. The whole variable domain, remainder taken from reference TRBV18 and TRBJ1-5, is NAGVMQNPRHLVRRRGQEARLRCSPMKGHSHVYWYRQLPEEGLKFMVYLQKENIIDESGMPKERFSAEFPKEGPSILRIQQVVRGDSAAYFCASLGTVRVHQPQHFGDGTRLSIL.

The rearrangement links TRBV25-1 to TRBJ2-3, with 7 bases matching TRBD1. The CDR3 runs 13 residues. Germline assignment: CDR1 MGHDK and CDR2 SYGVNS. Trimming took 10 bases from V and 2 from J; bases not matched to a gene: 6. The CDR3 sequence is CATLDRTTDTQYF. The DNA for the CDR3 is TGTGCCACCCTGGACAGGACCACAGATACGCAGTATTTT.

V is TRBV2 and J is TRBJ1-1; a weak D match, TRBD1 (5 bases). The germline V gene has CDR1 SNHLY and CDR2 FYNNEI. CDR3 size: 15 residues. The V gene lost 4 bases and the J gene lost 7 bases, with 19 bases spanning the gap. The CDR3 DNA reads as TGTGCCAGCAGTGTAGGGGCCAGCCGTTCAGGTGAAGCTTTCTTT. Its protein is CASSVGASRSGEAFF.

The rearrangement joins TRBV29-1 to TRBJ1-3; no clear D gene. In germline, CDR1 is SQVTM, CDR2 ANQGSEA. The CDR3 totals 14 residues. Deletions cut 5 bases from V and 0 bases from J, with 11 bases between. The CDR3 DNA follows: TGCAGCGTTTGGCAGGTCAACTCTGGAAACACCATATATTTT. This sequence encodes CSVWQVNSGNTIYF.

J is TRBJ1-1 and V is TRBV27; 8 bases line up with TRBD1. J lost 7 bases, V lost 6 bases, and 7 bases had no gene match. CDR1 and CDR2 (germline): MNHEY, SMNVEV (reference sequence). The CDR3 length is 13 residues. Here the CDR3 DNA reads TGTGCCAGCAGGGGGACAGGATCGGATGAAGCTTTCTTT. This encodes CASRGTGSDEAFF.

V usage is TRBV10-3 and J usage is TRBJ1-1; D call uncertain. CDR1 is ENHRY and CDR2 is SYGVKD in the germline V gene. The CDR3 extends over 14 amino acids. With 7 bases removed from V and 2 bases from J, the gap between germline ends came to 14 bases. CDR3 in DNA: TGTGCCATCAAGCGGGATCCCCTTAACACTGAAGCTTTCTTT. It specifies CAIKRDPLNTEAFF.

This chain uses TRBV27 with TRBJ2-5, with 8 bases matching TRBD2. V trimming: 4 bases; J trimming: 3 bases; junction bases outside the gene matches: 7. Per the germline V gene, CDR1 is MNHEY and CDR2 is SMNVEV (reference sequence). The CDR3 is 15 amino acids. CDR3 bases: TGTGCCAGCAGTTCTGACGGGGGGGCCGAAGAGACCCAGTACTTC. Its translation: CASSSDGGAEETQYF.

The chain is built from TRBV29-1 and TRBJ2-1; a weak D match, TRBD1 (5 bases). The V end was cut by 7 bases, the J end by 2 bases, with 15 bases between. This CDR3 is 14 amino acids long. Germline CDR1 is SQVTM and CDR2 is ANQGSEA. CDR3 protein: CSDLGQGTYNEQFF. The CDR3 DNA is TGCAGCGACCTTGGGCAGGGTACCTACAATGAGCAGTTCTTC.

The CDR3 here is CASRSQVWSYGYTF. Written as DNA, the CDR3 is TGCGCCAGCAGGTCACAGGTTTGGAGCTATGGCTACACCTTC. The chain links TRBV5-1 to TRBJ1-2; possibly TRBD1 for D (5 bases). Trimming removed 5 bases at V and 4 bases at J, with 15 bases between. The germline V gene has CDR1 SGHRS and CDR2 YFSETQ. The CDR3 length is 14 residues.

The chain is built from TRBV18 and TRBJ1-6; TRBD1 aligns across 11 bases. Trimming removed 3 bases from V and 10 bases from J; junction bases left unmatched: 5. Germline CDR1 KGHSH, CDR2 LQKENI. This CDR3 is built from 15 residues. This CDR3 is CASSPGTGGLSPLHF. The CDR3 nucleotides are TGTGCCAGCTCACCCGGGACAGGGGGATTGTCACCCCTCCACTTT.

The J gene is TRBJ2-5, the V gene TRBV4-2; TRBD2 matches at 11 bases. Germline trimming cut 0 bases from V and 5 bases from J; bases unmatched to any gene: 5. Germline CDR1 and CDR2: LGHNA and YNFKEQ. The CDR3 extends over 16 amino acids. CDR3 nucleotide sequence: TGTGCCAGCAGCCAAGAAGGACTAGCGGGTGGGGAGACCCAGTACTTC. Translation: CASSQEGLAGGETQYF.

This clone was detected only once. CDR3 protein: CASSANPGITGSGNTIYF. CDR3 sequence (DNA): TGTGCCAGCAGTGCTAATCCCGGAATAACGGGGTCTGGAAACACCATATATTTT. The chain employs TRBV6-1 and TRBJ1-3, with D unresolved. This CDR3 has 18 residues. The V end lost 4 bases, the J end lost 1 base, and 20 bases lay between the germline ends. The germline V gene has CDR1 MNHNS and CDR2 SASEGT.

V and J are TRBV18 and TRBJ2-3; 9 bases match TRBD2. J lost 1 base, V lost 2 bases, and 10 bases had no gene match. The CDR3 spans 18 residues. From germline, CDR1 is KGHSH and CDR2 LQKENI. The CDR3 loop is CASSPTKTLAGGTDTQYF. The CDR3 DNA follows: TGTGCCAGCTCACCAACCAAAACCTTAGCGGGGGGCACAGATACGCAGTATTTT. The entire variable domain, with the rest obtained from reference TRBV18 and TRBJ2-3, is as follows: NAGVMQNPRHLVRRRGQEARLRCSPMKGHSHVYWYRQLPEEGLKFMVYLQKENIIDESGMPKERFSAEFPKEGPSILRIQQVVRGDSAAYFCASSPTKTLAGGTDTQYFGPGTRLTVL.

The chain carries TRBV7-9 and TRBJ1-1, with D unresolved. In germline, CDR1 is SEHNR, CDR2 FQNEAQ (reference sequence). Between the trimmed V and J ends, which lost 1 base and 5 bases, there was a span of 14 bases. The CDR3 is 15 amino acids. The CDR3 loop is CASSLGSGVGTEAFF. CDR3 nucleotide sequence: TGTGCCAGCAGCTTAGGATCCGGGGTTGGGACTGAAGCTTTCTTT.

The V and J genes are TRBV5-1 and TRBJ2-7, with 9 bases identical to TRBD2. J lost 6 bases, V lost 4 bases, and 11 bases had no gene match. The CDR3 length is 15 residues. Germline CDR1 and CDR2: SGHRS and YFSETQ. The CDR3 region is CASSTSGGTLSEQYF. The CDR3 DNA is TGCGCCAGCAGCACGAGCGGGGGGACCTTAAGCGAGCAGTACTTC. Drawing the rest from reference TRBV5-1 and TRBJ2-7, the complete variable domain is KAGVTQTPRYLIKTRGQQVTLSCSPISGHRSVSWYQQTPGQGLQFLFEYFSETQRNKGNFPGRFSGRQFSNSRSEMNVSTLELGDSALYLCASSTSGGTLSEQYFGPGTRLTVT.

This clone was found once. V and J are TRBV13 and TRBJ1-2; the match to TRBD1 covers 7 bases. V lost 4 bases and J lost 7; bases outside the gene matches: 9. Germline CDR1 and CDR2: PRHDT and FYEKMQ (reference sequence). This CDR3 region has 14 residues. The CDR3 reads CASSWRGRIGGYTF. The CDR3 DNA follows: TGTGCCAGCAGCTGGAGGGGGCGTATCGGTGGCTACACCTTC.

In DNA, the CDR3 is TGTGCCTGGAGTCCTATCAGGGGGCGTTTCGATGAAAAACTGTTTTTT. This gives the protein CAWSPIRGRFDEKLFF. The chain joins TRBV30 to TRBJ1-4; 8 bases fit TRBD1. This CDR3 comprises 16 residues. The V and J ends lost 2 bases and 6 bases, in that order; junction bases with no gene match: 11. From germline, CDR1 is GTSNPN and CDR2 SVGIG (reference sequence).

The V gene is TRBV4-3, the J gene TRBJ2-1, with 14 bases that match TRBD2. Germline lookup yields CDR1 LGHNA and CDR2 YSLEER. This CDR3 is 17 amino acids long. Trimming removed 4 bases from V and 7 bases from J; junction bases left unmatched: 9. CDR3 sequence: CASSLKTSGGALNEQFF. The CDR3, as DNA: TGCGCCAGCAGCCTGAAGACTAGCGGGGGGGCGTTAAATGAGCAGTTCTTC.

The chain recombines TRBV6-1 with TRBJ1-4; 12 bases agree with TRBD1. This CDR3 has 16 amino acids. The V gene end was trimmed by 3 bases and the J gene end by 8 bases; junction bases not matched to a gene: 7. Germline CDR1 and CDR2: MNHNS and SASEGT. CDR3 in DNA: TGTGCCAGCAGTGACCGGGACAGGGGGCCTGGGGAAAAACTGTTTTTT. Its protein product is CASSDRDRGPGEKLFF.

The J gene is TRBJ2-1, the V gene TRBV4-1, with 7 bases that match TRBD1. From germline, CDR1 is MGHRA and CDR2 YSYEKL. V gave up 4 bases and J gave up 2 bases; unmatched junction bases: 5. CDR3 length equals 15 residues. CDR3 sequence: CASSLLGQAYNEQFF. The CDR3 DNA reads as TGCGCCAGCAGCCTTCTCGGACAGGCCTACAATGAGCAGTTCTTC.

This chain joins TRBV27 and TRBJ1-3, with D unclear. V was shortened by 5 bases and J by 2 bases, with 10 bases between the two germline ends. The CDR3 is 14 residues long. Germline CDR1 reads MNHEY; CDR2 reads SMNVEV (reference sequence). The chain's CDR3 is CASSPDTTGNTIYF. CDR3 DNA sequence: TGTGCCAGCAGTCCAGACACCACTGGAAACACCATATATTTT.